These 9 T cell receptor beta chains were all obtained from the same sample, sequenced in a study of blood T cells in healthy people across ages. PCR was performed a second time for about 7 to 12 cycles using a sample-barcoded 5' primer and a J-beta primer mix. TCRdb analysed the 5' RACE reads with MiXCR anew, one entry per CDR3 protein. This table holds 800,000 or so distinct CDR3 sequences, more than 20% found once. These data were likewise used in another study, on T cells of mothers and their children.

Sequencing used blood. The source of these receptors is a boy aged 10-17 years in good health.

V is TRBV15 and J is TRBJ2-5; weak D call: TRBD1 (6 bases). Trimming stripped 5 bases from V and 6 bases from J, with 13 bases between. This CDR3 region has 13 residues. Germline values: CDR1 LNHNV, CDR2 YYDKDF (reference sequence). CDR3: CATSGGVGKTQYF. Here the CDR3 DNA reads TGTGCCACCAGCGGGGGCGTGGGGAAGACCCAGTACTTC. Supplemented by reference TRBV15 and TRBJ2-5, the full variable domain reads DAMVIQNPRYQVTQFGKPVTLSCSQTLNHNVMYWYQQKSSQAPKLLFHYYDKDFNNEADTPDNFQSRRPNTSFCFLDIRSPGLGDTAMYLCATSGGVGKTQYFGPGTRLLVL.

The genes are TRBV19 and TRBJ2-2, with D hard to call. Trimming took 7 bases from V and 0 from J, leaving 15 bases between them. CDR3 length equals 16 residues. Germline V gives CDR1 LNHDA, CDR2 SQIVND (reference sequence). The CDR3 sequence: CASMAYGIPNTGELFF. The CDR3 DNA reads TGTGCCAGTATGGCGTATGGCATCCCGAACACCGGGGAGCTGTTTTTT.

The table lists this clonotype with a few counts. This chain links TRBV5-1 with TRBJ2-7, with 8 bases fitting TRBD2. CDR1 is SGHRS, CDR2 YFSETQ, per germline. The junction had 6 bases not matched to a gene; V was cut back by 3 bases and J by 1 base. This CDR3 region has 15 residues. Here the CDR3 reads CASSSAGTRSYEQYF. DNA of the CDR3: TGCGCCAGCAGCTCCGCCGGGACTAGGTCCTACGAGCAGTACTTC. Full variable domain (remainder filled in from reference TRBV5-1 and TRBJ2-7): KAGVTQTPRYLIKTRGQQVTLSCSPISGHRSVSWYQQTPGQGLQFLFEYFSETQRNKGNFPGRFSGRQFSNSRSEMNVSTLELGDSALYLCASSSAGTRSYEQYFGPGTRLTVT.

V and J are TRBV7-6 and TRBJ2-5, with D possibly TRBD1 on 6 matching bases. The V gene's germline CDR1 is SGHVS and CDR2 FNYEAQ. The CDR3 loop spans 14 amino acids. The germline V and J ends were trimmed by 6 bases and 2 bases, with 13 bases remaining between them. CDR3 amino acids: CASSYRDTQETQYF. The CDR3 DNA is TGTGCCAGCAGTTACCGGGACACACAAGAGACCCAGTACTTC.

This chain links TRBV2 with TRBJ2-3; TRBD2 aligns across 7 bases. The germline gives CDR1 SNHLY, CDR2 FYNNEI. The CDR3 covers 15 residues. V dropped 6 bases and J dropped 1; count of bases not matched to a gene: 7. The CDR3 is CASSKGGGGTDTQYF. CDR3 nucleotide sequence: TGTGCCAGCAGCAAGGGCGGGGGTGGCACAGATACGCAGTATTTT.

V usage is TRBV12-3 or TRBV12-4 and J usage is TRBJ1-2, with D possibly TRBD1 on 5 matching bases. The CDR3 has 14 residues. Trimming took 3 bases from V and 8 from J, leaving 16 bases between them. The CDR3 loop reads CASSLVHRSEGYTF. CDR3 bases: TGTGCCAGCAGTTTGGTTCACAGGTCGGAGGGCTACACCTTC.

The J gene is TRBJ2-2, the V gene TRBV20-1; 10 nucleotides align to TRBD1. The CDR3 consists of 18 residues. V was clipped by 0 bases and J by 2 bases; unmatched bases: 9. The germline V gene has CDR1 DFQATT and CDR2 SNEGSKA (reference sequence). CDR3 nucleotides: TGCAGTGCTAGAGACGGGACAGGGGTCCGTGCTAACACCGGGGAGCTGTTTTTT. Translated, it gives CSARDGTGVRANTGELFF.

This clonotype was detected a few times. The chain has TRBV20-1 and TRBJ1-6; the D is unclear. V lost 1 base and J lost 6, with 7 bases in between. The CDR3 length is 13 residues. CDR1 and CDR2 from the germline V gene are DFQATT and SNEGSKA (reference sequence). The CDR3 DNA follows: TGCAGTGCTAGAGTCGCCGGTAATTCACCCCTCCACTTT. Residues: CSARVAGNSPLHF.

The chain has TRBV5-1 and TRBJ1-4, with a possible D match to TRBD1 (6 bases). This CDR3 is 15 amino acids long. V lost 4 bases, J lost 8 bases, and 18 bases lay in between. The germline V gene encodes CDR1 SGHRS and CDR2 YFSETQ. The CDR3 DNA follows: TGCGCCAGCAGCCTGGGGGGCTCCGGGCGGGAAAAACTGTTTTTT. Encoded protein: CASSLGGSGREKLFF.